This T cell receptor (beta chain) appears in the sequencing data of a study of shared clonotypes between healthy human individuals. Across the whole study: The donor group consisted of two women and three men, aged 18 to 49. Plates per donor: three CD4 naive, three CD4 memory, two CD8 naive, one CD8 memory.

Per the germline V gene, CDR1 is ENHRY and CDR2 is SYGVKD. V shed 1 base and J shed 0 bases, with 7 bases lying between them. The CDR3 totals 15 residues. The study's findings and limits: Richness estimates generally favored naive over memory subsets.

Note on this clone: No antigen is known for it.

Deep-level settings were used for running the assay. Using immunoSEQ multiplex PCR, the repertoire was profiled, and TCRdb retains in-frame clones only, with some absent. This table has about 2,500,000 clones, approximately 90% appearing once. This receptor was taken from a man between 18 and 35 years old in good health. Sequencing input: naive CD4+ T cells sorted from blood. Subset in this sample: CD45RA+ positively selected. The chain has TRBV10-3 and TRBJ1-3, with D hard to call. The CDR3 nucleotides read TGTGCCATCAGTGAGTTGGGCAGCTCTGGAAACACCATATATTTT. Its protein product is CAISELGSSGNTIYF.